What follows are 27 T cell receptor beta chains derived from one specimen sequenced in a study of cytotoxic CD8 clonotypes in ibrutinib-treated CLL. Sequenced by immunoSEQ multiplex PCR; TCRdb stores in-frame clones only, minus some. Of tens of thousands of clones listed, less than 85% are singletons. The input for sequencing was PBMCs, taken after 24 months of ibrutinib treatment. The receptors derive from a human donor with chronic lymphocytic leukemia.

The table lists this clone with a few counts. J is TRBJ1-5 and V is TRBV29-1; no reliable D call. There are 12 residues in the CDR3. CDR1 is SQVTM, CDR2 ANQGSEA, per germline. V was cut by 4 bases and J by 0 bases, with 4 bases left in between. CDR3 DNA: TGCAGCGTTGGTGATAGCAATCAGCCCCAGCATTTT. Translated, it gives CSVGDSNQPQHF.

The V and J genes are TRBV21-1 and TRBJ2-7; TRBD2 is the table's D call and was not checked against the DNA. TRBV21-1 is classified as a pseudogene. This CDR3 has 15 residues. As DNA, the CDR3 is TGTGCCAGCAGCAAAGGGGCTAGCGGAGGTCCCGGGCAGTACTTC. It translates to CASSKGASGGPGQYF.

The chain joins TRBV4-1 to TRBJ1-5, with a weak D call TRBD1 (6 bases). Between the trimmed V and J ends, which lost 0 bases and 4 bases, there was a span of 10 bases. The CDR3 consists of 15 residues. CDR1 is MGHRA and CDR2 is YSYEKL in the germline V gene. This CDR3 reads CASSQDGQTNQPQHF. CDR3 DNA sequence: TGCGCCAGCAGCCAAGATGGACAGACTAATCAGCCCCAGCATTTT.

The chain has TRBV21-1 and TRBJ2-7; the table assigns TRBD2, which was not confirmed against the DNA. TRBV21-1 is a pseudogene segment. The CDR3 runs to 18 residues. The DNA of the CDR3 is TGTGCCAGCAGCAATGGGAGACTAGCGGGTATAGACTCCTACGAGCAGTACTTC. Its protein product is CASSNGRLAGIDSYEQYF.

This chain connects TRBV27 to TRBJ2-5; 16 nucleotides line up with TRBD2. The J segment lost 5 bases and the V segment lost 11 bases, leaving 20 bases of the junction unmatched. Germline V CDR1 and CDR2: MNHEY, SMNVEV (reference sequence). This CDR3 spans 19 amino acids. Written as DNA, the CDR3 is TGTGCCTCTCGGCGGGGACCGGGACTAGCGGGAGGGCCGGGTGAGACCCAGTACTTC. Translating gives CASRRGPGLAGGPGETQYF.

The chain recombines TRBV19 with TRBJ2-3; 10 positions match TRBD2. The CDR3 contains 15 residues. The V segment lost 6 bases and the J segment 1 base; nucleotides outside the gene matches: 4. The V gene's germline CDR1 is LNHDA and CDR2 SQIVND (reference sequence). The CDR3 bases are TGTGCCAGTAGGAAGCGGGAGGGTGGCACAGATACGCAGTATTTT. It yields the protein CASRKREGGTDTQYF. Complete variable domain (other parts from reference TRBV19 and TRBJ2-3): DGGITQSPKYLFRKEGQNVTLSCEQNLNHDAMYWYRQDPGQGLRLIYYSQIVNDFQKGDIAEGYSVSREKKESFPLTVTSAQKNPTAFYLCASRKREGGTDTQYFGPGTRLTVL.

The rearrangement joins TRBV9 to TRBJ1-1, with 8 bases aligning to TRBD1. The V gene's germline CDR1 is SGDLS and CDR2 YYNGEE. The CDR3 length is 16 residues. With 0 bases clipped from V and 4 bases from J, the junction kept 8 bases outside the gene matches. The CDR3 nucleotides are TGTGCCAGCAGCGTAGCGTCAGGGGGCGCGGGCACTGAAGCTTTCTTT. Encoded protein: CASSVASGGAGTEAFF.

This clone has more than one count but fewer than ten. The chain employs TRBV30 and TRBJ1-2; 7 bases map to TRBD1. Trimming removed 2 bases from V and 8 bases from J; junction bases left unmatched: 8. Germline V gene data show CDR1 as GTSNPN and CDR2 as SVGIG (reference sequence). This CDR3 has 13 amino acids. This chain's CDR3 is CAWSTGQDHGYTF. In DNA form, the CDR3 reads TGTGCCTGGAGTACTGGACAGGATCACGGCTACACCTTC.

V usage is TRBV30 and J usage is TRBJ2-3; possible D gene TRBD2, 5 bases. The germline gives CDR1 GTSNPN, CDR2 SVGIG (reference sequence). The V and J ends lost 4 bases and 8 bases respectively, with 19 bases between them. This CDR3 contains 14 residues. Written as DNA, the CDR3 is TGTGCCTGGAACCCCAGCGGTATAATTGGTACGCAGTATTTT. It encodes CAWNPSGIIGTQYF. Combining the CDR3 with reference TRBV30 and TRBJ2-3 gives the whole variable domain SQTIHQWPATLVQPVGSPLSLECTVEGTSNPNLYWYRQAAGRGLQLLFYSVGIGQISSEVPQNLSASRPQDRQFILSSKKLLLSDSGFYLCAWNPSGIIGTQYFGPGTRLTVL.

This clone was seen once. A junction boundary mismatches the germline segment, possibly from a read error. CDR3 in amino acids: CASSYTALGLSSEQYF. The CDR3 DNA sequence: TGTGCCAGCAGTTACACGGCGCTAGGACTGTCCTCCGAGCAGTACTTC. The chain couples TRBV6-5 to TRBJ2-7, with D tentatively TRBD2 (5 bases). The germline gives CDR1 MNHEY, CDR2 SVGAGI. The CDR3 extends over 16 amino acids.

The chain links TRBV30 to TRBJ1-1; D not resolved. The CDR3 is 11 residues long. Germline V gives CDR1 GTSNPN, CDR2 SVGIG (reference sequence). Trimming left V 4 bases short and J 1 base short, with 4 bases between. The CDR3 DNA follows: TGTGCCTGGATGGGGAACACTGAAGCTTTCTTT. It encodes CAWMGNTEAFF. The complete variable domain, with remaining parts taken from reference TRBV30 and TRBJ1-1, reads SQTIHQWPATLVQPVGSPLSLECTVEGTSNPNLYWYRQAAGRGLQLLFYSVGIGQISSEVPQNLSASRPQDRQFILSSKKLLLSDSGFYLCAWMGNTEAFFGQGTRLTVV.

V gene TRBV13 combines with J gene TRBJ1-5, with D perhaps matching TRBD1 (5 bases). Germline V gene data show CDR1 as PRHDT and CDR2 as FYEKMQ (reference sequence). The CDR3 is made up of 17 amino acids. Trimming took off 6 bases at V and 1 base at J, with 19 bases between the two ends. The CDR3 here is CASSWPGQRDSNQPQHF. Here the CDR3 DNA reads TGTGCCAGCAGTTGGCCTGGGCAAAGGGACAGCAATCAGCCCCAGCATTTT.

The V call is TRBV6-1, the J call TRBJ2-7; D gene unclear. The germline V gene has CDR1 MNHNS and CDR2 SASEGT. CDR3 length equals 12 residues. V lost 5 bases to trimming and J lost 7 bases, with 12 bases between them. The CDR3 region has the DNA TGTGCCAGCAGTTTCGAGCGTGGGGAGCAGTACTTC. The encoded protein is CASSFERGEQYF.

The gene calls are TRBV5-1 and TRBJ1-2, with 8 bases identical to TRBD1. The CDR3 contains 12 residues. Per the germline V gene, CDR1 is SGHRS and CDR2 is YFSETQ. V shed 4 bases, J shed 10 bases, and the junction held 6 bases outside the gene matches. CDR3 protein: CASSAGQGDYTF. The CDR3 DNA reads as TGCGCCAGCAGCGCTGGACAGGGTGACTACACCTTC.

This clone was found once. The chain carries TRBV6-5 and TRBJ2-2; the D is unclear. CDR3 length: 13 amino acids. V was shortened by 6 bases and J by 3 bases, with 8 bases between the two germline ends. Germline V gene sequence: CDR1 MNHEY, CDR2 SVGAGI. The CDR3 is CASRSADTGELFF. The CDR3 bases are TGTGCCAGCAGGAGCGCCGACACCGGGGAGCTGTTTTTT.

This chain connects TRBV5-1 to TRBJ2-5; D uncertain. This CDR3 is 12 amino acids long. The V gene lost 1 base and the J gene lost 3 bases, with 4 bases spanning the gap. Germline CDR1 SGHRS, CDR2 YFSETQ. The CDR3 sequence: CASSLSEETQYF. CDR3 DNA sequence: TGCGCCAGCAGCTTGTCTGAAGAGACCCAGTACTTC.

This rearrangement joins TRBV2 to TRBJ1-1; no firm D call. Trimming took 1 base from V and 4 from J, leaving 10 bases between them. The CDR3 length is 14 residues. The germline V gene encodes CDR1 SNHLY and CDR2 FYNNEI. CDR3 region: CASSEVGGPTEAFF. CDR3 nucleotide sequence: TGTGCCAGCAGTGAAGTTGGAGGCCCCACTGAAGCTTTCTTT.

This chain links TRBV28 with TRBJ1-5, with unresolved D. Germline V gives CDR1 MDHEN, CDR2 SYDVKM. The V gene lost 6 bases and the J gene lost 4 bases, with 13 bases spanning the gap. CDR3 length: 14 amino acids. This chain's CDR3 is CASSLAGWNQPQHF. In DNA, the CDR3 is TGTGCCAGCAGCTTAGCGGGTTGGAATCAGCCCCAGCATTTT. Complete variable domain (other parts from reference TRBV28 and TRBJ1-5): DVKVTQSSRYLVKRTGEKVFLECVQDMDHENMFWYRQDPGLGLRLIYFSYDVKMKEKGDIPEGYSVSREKKERFSLILESASTNQTSMYLCASSLAGWNQPQHFGDGTRLSIL.

The rearrangement uses TRBV29-1 and TRBJ1-1, with 9 positions matching TRBD1. CDR1 and CDR2 (germline): SQVTM, ANQGSEA. The CDR3 has 13 amino acids. V was clipped by 7 bases and J by 4 bases; unmatched bases: 7. CDR3 residues: CSGIGQGTTEAFF. The CDR3 region has the DNA TGCAGCGGCATCGGACAGGGGACCACTGAAGCTTTCTTT.

The chain combines TRBV7-6 with TRBJ2-2; 8 bases are shared with TRBD2. Germline trimming cut 5 bases from V and 7 bases from J; bases unmatched to any gene: 15. Germline V CDR1 and CDR2: SGHVS, FNYEAQ. The CDR3 totals 17 residues. The CDR3 sequence is CASSPGILRGRYGELFF. CDR3 sequence (DNA): TGTGCCAGCAGCCCCGGGATATTGCGCGGGAGGTACGGGGAGCTGTTTTTT.

Here the CDR3 reads CASSIEGYGNTIYF. For the CDR3, the DNA is TGTGCCAGTAGTATCGAGGGGTACGGAAACACCATATATTTT. The chain recombines TRBV19 with TRBJ1-3, with D maybe TRBD1 (5 bases). This CDR3 is built from 14 residues. V lost 3 bases and J 4 bases, leaving 10 bases between the germline ends. Germline CDR1 reads LNHDA; CDR2 reads SQIVND (reference sequence). The whole variable domain, remainder taken from reference TRBV19 and TRBJ1-3, is DGGITQSPKYLFRKEGQNVTLSCEQNLNHDAMYWYRQDPGQGLRLIYYSQIVNDFQKGDIAEGYSVSREKKESFPLTVTSAQKNPTAFYLCASSIEGYGNTIYFGEGSWLTVV.

V gene TRBV5-1 combines with J gene TRBJ2-1; 9 nucleotides align to TRBD2. Trimming removed 4 bases from V and 0 bases from J; junction bases left unmatched: 5. Germline CDR1 SGHRS, CDR2 YFSETQ. The CDR3 is made up of 16 amino acids. The CDR3 loop is CASSKNSGSSYNEQFF. CDR3 in DNA: TGCGCCAGCAGCAAGAATAGCGGGAGCTCCTACAATGAGCAGTTCTTC. Combining the CDR3 with reference TRBV5-1 and TRBJ2-1 gives the whole variable domain KAGVTQTPRYLIKTRGQQVTLSCSPISGHRSVSWYQQTPGQGLQFLFEYFSETQRNKGNFPGRFSGRQFSNSRSEMNVSTLELGDSALYLCASSKNSGSSYNEQFFGPGTRLTVL.

The chain uses TRBV6-5 and TRBJ2-7; D could derive from TRBD1 or TRBD2 (5 bases each). Trimming shortened V by 8 bases and J by 1 base, and 18 bases separated the two germline ends. Germline V gene sequence: CDR1 MNHEY, CDR2 SVGAGI. This CDR3 is built from 15 residues. CDR3: CASGKPGRPSYEQYF. The CDR3 nucleotides read TGTGCCAGCGGTAAACCGGGACGGCCATCCTACGAGCAGTACTTC.

This rearrangement joins TRBV28 to TRBJ1-5; D remains unclear. Germline loops: CDR1 MDHEN, CDR2 SYDVKM. This CDR3 is 15 amino acids long. Deletions cut 3 bases from V and 2 bases from J, with 11 bases between. The CDR3 bases are TGTGCCAGCAGTTTGGGTGGGCAGCGCAATCAGCCCCAGCATTTT. Encoded protein: CASSLGGQRNQPQHF.

This chain uses TRBV5-4 with TRBJ2-1; 10 positions agree with TRBD2. The CDR3 has 16 amino acids. Trimming took 0 bases from V and 0 from J; bases not matched to a gene: 0. The germline gives CDR1 SGHNT, CDR2 YYREEE (reference sequence). This CDR3 is CASSLGLAGSYNEQFF. CDR3 nucleotides: TGTGCCAGCAGCTTGGGACTAGCGGGCTCCTACAATGAGCAGTTCTTC.

CDR3 amino acids: CASSVNRENRNTEAFF. In DNA, the CDR3 is TGCGCCAGCAGCGTTAACAGGGAGAATAGAAACACTGAAGCTTTCTTT. V usage is TRBV5-1 and J usage is TRBJ1-1; tentatively, D is TRBD1 (6 bases). This CDR3 is built from 16 residues. The germline gives CDR1 SGHRS, CDR2 YFSETQ. Trimming removed 4 bases from V and 2 bases from J, with 18 bases in between.

The gene calls are TRBV6-6 and TRBJ1-2; possible D gene TRBD1, 6 bases. V gave up 2 bases and J gave up 14 bases, with 12 bases separating them. Per the germline V gene, CDR1 is MNHNY and CDR2 is SVGAGI (reference sequence). The CDR3 runs 11 residues. The CDR3 reads CASSYGSGQTF. The DNA for the CDR3 is TGTGCCAGCAGTTACGGTAGTGGACAGACCTTC.